Given below is one TCR beta chain in context. Its specificity is unknown. The CDR3 sequence is 14 residues long. CDR1 is SGDLS and CDR2 is YYNGEE in the germline V gene. The V and J ends lost 0 bases and 1 base respectively, with 8 bases between them. These data come from a study of graft-versus-host responses after intestinal transplantation. Study as a whole: All of the recipients had induction that used anti-thymocyte globulin, then tacrolimus and steroids for roughly three years.

TCRdb keeps only in-frame clones here, not all; method: immunoSEQ multiplex PCR. The top ten clones hold roughly 17% of a sample with 75,000 to 100,000 clones, roughly 87% of them seen once. Study-level points and caveats: Among circulating GvH clones, peak levels were associated with early post-transplant declines in HvG clones. GvH clones were found in recipient marrow; some appeared first in ileum or blood. Individuals carrying graft-donor T cell macrochimerism showed high graft-versus-host to host-versus-graft clonal ratios in allografts.

The V call is TRBV9, the J call TRBJ2-7; D uncertain. The sequences come from unstimulated CD8+ T cells sorted from spleen or lymph node cells, collected before intestinal transplant. The receptor was isolated from a human donor who received an intestinal transplant. As DNA, the CDR3 is TGTGCCAGCAGCGTAGCGGAGTTTTCCTACGAGCAGTACTTC. Protein product: CASSVAEFSYEQYF.